One TCR beta chain is described in this entry. The data were taken from a study of blood T cell repertoires in COVID-19. The wider study: Sample material is recorded as cDNA or gDNA derived from T cells, B-cell-depleted T cells, or PBMCs.

Trimming stripped 1 base from V and 2 bases from J, with 9 bases between. The CDR3 is 14 amino acids. The germline gives CDR1 KGHSH, CDR2 LQKENI. Repertoires were generated with immunoSEQ multiplex PCR, while TCRdb's copy carries only in-frame clones and drops some. The sample contains fewer than 200,000 clones, approximately 80% of which appear only once. Sequencing was done on a sample of peripheral blood. The TCR originated in a man aged 60 to 69 with acute or convalescent COVID-19. The chain recombines TRBV18 with TRBJ2-7, with D possibly matching TRBD1 (6 bases). The CDR3 sequence: CASSPRGRPYEQYF. The CDR3 DNA sequence: TGTGCCAGCTCACCACGGGGGCGACCCTACGAGCAGTACTTC. The full variable domain, with the rest looked up from reference TRBV18 and TRBJ2-7, is NAGVMQNPRHLVRRRGQEARLRCSPMKGHSHVYWYRQLPEEGLKFMVYLQKENIIDESGMPKERFSAEFPKEGPSILRIQQVVRGDSAAYFCASSPRGRPYEQYFGPGTRLTVT.